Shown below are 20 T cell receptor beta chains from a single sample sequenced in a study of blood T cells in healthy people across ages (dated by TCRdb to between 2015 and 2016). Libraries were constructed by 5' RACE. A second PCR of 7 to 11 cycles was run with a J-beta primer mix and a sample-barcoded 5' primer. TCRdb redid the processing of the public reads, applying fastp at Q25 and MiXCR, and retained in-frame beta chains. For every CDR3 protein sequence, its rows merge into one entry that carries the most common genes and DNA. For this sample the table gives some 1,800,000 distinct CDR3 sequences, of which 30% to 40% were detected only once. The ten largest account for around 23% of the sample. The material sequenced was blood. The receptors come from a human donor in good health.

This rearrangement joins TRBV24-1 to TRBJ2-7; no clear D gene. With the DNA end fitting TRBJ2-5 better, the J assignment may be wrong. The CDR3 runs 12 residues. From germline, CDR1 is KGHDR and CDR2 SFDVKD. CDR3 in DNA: TGTGCCACCAAGGATCACGGAGAGACCCAGTACTTC. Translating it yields CATKDHGETQYF.

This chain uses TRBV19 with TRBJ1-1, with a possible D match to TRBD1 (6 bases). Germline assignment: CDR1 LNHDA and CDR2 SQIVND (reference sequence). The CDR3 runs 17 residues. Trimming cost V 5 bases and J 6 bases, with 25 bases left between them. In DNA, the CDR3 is TGTGCCAGTAGTGCAGCGTACAGGGATGTTATTTTCGCTGAAGCTTTCTTT. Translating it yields CASSAAYRDVIFAEAFF. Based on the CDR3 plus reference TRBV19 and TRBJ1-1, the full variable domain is DGGITQSPKYLFRKEGQNVTLSCEQNLNHDAMYWYRQDPGQGLRLIYYSQIVNDFQKGDIAEGYSVSREKKESFPLTVTSAQKNPTAFYLCASSAAYRDVIFAEAFFGQGTRLTVV.

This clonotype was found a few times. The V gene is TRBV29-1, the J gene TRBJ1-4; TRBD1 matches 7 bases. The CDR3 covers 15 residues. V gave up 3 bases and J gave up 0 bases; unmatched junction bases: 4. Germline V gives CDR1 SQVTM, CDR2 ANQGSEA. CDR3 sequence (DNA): TGCAGCGTTGAGGGGGACAGATCAACTAATGAAAAACTGTTTTTT. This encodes CSVEGDRSTNEKLFF. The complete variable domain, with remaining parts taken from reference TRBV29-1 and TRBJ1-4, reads SAVISQKPSRDICQRGTSLTIQCQVDSQVTMMFWYRQQPGQSLTLIATANQGSEATYESGFVIDKFPISRPNLTFSTLTVSNMSPEDSSIYLCSVEGDRSTNEKLFFGSGTQLSVL.

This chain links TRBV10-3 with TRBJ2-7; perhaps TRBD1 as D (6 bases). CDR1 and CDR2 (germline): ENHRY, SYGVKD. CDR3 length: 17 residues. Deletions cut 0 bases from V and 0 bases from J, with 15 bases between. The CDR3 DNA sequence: TGTGCCATCAGTGAGTCATATCGAACAGGGATCTCCTACGAGCAGTACTTC. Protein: CAISESYRTGISYEQYF.

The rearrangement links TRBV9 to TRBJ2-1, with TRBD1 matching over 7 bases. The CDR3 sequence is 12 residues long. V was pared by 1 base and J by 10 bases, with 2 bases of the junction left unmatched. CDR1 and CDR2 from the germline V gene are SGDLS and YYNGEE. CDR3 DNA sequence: TGTGCCAGCAGCGTATACAGGGGAGAGCAGTTCTTC. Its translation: CASSVYRGEQFF.

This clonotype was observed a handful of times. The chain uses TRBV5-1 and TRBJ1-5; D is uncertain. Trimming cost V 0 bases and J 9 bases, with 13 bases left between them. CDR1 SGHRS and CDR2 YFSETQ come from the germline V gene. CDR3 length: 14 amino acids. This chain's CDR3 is CASSLAPVDGPQHF. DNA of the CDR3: TGCGCCAGCAGCTTGGCCCCCGTGGATGGGCCCCAGCATTTT.

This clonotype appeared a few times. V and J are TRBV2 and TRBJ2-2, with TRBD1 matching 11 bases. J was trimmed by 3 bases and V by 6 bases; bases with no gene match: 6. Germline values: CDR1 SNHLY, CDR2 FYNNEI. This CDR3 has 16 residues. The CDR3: CASSAGTGGYTGELFF. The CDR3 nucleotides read TGTGCCAGCAGCGCCGGGACAGGGGGTTACACCGGGGAGCTGTTTTTT.

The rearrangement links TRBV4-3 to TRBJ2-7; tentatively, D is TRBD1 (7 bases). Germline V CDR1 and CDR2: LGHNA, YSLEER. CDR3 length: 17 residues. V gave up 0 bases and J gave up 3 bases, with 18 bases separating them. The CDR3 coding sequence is TGCGCCAGCAGCCAAGAAAGGAGGCAGGGGGGACGCTACGAGCAGTACTTC. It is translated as CASSQERRQGGRYEQYF.

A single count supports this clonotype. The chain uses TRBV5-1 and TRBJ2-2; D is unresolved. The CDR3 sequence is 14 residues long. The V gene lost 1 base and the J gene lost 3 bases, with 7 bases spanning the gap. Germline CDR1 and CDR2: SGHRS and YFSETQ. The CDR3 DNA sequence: TGCGCCAGCAGCTTGAGTACGTACACCGGGGAGCTGTTTTTT. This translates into CASSLSTYTGELFF.

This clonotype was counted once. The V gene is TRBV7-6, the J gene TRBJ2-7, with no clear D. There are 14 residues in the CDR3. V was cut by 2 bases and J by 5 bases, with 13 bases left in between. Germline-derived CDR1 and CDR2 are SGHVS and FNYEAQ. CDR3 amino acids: CASSLLLGNHEQYF. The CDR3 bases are TGTGCCAGCAGCTTACTCTTGGGGAACCACGAGCAGTACTTC.

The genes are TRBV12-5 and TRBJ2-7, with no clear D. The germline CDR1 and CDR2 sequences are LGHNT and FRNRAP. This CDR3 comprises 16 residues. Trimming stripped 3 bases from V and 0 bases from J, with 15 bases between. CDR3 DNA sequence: TGTGCTAGTGGTTTTCCTTTAGTGGACGGCTCCTACGAGCAGTACTTC. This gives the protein CASGFPLVDGSYEQYF.

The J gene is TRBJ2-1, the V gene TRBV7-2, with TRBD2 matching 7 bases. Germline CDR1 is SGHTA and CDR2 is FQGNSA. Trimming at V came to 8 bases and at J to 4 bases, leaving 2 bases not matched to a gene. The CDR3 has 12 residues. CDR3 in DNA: TGTGCCAGCCTAGCGGTTTACAATGAGCAGTTCTTC. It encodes CASLAVYNEQFF.

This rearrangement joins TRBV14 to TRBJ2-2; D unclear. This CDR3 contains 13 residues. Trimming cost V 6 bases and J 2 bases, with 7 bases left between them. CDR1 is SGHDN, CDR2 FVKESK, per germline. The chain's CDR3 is CASRPVNTGELFF. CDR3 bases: TGTGCCAGCAGACCTGTTAACACCGGGGAGCTGTTTTTT.

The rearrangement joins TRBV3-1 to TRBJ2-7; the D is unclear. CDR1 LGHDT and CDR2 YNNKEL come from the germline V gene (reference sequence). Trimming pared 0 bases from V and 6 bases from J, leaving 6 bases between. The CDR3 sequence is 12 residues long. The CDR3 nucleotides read TGTGCCAGCAGCCAAGATCTGGCCGAGCAGTACTTC. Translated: CASSQDLAEQYF.

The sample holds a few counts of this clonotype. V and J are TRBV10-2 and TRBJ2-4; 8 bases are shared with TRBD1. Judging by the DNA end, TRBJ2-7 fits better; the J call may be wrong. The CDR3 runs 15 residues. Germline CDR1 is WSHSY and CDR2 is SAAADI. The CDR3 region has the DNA TGCGCCACCGCTTCCCCAGGGGGCGAAAACGGCGAGCAGTACTTC. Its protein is CATASPGGENGEQYF.

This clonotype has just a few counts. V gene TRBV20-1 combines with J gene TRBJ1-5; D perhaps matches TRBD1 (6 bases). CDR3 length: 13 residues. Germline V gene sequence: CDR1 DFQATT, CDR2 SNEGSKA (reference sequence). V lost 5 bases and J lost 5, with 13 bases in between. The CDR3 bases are TGCAGTGCTTCTACAGGGAATGATCAGCCCCAGCATTTT. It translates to CSASTGNDQPQHF.

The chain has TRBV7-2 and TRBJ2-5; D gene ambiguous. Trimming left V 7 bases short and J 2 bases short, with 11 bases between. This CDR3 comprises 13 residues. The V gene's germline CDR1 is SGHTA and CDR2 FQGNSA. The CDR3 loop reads CASTLRPQETQYF. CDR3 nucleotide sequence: TGTGCCAGCACCCTACGGCCACAAGAGACCCAGTACTTC.

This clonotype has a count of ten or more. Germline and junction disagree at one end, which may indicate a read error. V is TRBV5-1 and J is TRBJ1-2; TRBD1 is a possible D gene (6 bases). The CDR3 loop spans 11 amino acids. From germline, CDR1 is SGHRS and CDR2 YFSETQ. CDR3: CASSSGDGYTF. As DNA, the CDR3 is TGTGCCAGCAGCTCAGGGGATGGCTACACCTTC. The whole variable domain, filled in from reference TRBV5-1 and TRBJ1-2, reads KAGVTQTPRYLIKTRGQQVTLSCSPISGHRSVSWYQQTPGQGLQFLFEYFSETQRNKGNFPGRFSGRQFSNSRSEMNVSTLELGDSALYLCASSSGDGYTFGSGTRLTVV.

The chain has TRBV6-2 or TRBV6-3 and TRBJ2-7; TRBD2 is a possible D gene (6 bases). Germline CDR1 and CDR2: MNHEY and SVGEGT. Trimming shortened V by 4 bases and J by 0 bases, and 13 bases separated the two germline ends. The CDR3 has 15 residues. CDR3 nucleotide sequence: TGTGCCAGCAGTTCATCGGGAGTCCTCTCCTACGAGCAGTACTTC. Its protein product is CASSSSGVLSYEQYF.

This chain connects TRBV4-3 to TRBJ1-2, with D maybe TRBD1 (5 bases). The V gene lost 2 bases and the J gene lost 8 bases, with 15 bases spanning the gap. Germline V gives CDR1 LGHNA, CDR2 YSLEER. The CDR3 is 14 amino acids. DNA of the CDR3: TGCGCCAGCAGCCAACAGGGTGGGTTAGGCGGCTACACCTTC. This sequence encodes CASSQQGGLGGYTF.